A single sample is the source of the 28 T cell receptor beta chains below, sequenced in a study of blood T cell repertoires in COVID-19. TCRdb's copy holds only in-frame clones and misses some; the assay was immunoSEQ multiplex PCR. This table has 150,000 or so clones, approximately 78% appearing once. The sequencing input was peripheral blood. The origin of the receptors is a man of 80 years or more with acute or convalescent COVID-19.

The sample holds a few counts of this clone. The chain has TRBV21-1 and TRBJ1-2; the DNA was not used to check the table's D call, TRBD1. TRBV21-1 is a recognized pseudogene. The CDR3 runs to 16 residues. The CDR3 here is CASSKVRQEMSYGYTF. The CDR3 DNA follows: TGTGCCAGCAGCAAAGTCCGACAGGAGATGAGTTATGGCTACACCTTC.

The V call is TRBV28, the J call TRBJ2-7, with D possibly TRBD2 on 6 matching bases. Germline lookup yields CDR1 MDHEN and CDR2 SYDVKM. CDR3 size: 13 residues. V lost 3 bases and J lost 3, with 9 bases in between. The CDR3 coding sequence is TGTGCCAGCAGTTTTCCCGGGGGCTACGAGCAGTACTTC. This sequence encodes CASSFPGGYEQYF.

This rearrangement joins TRBV6-5 to TRBJ2-7, with a possible D match to TRBD1 (5 bases). V lost 6 bases and J 5 bases, leaving 17 bases between the germline ends. Germline assignment: CDR1 MNHEY and CDR2 SVGAGI. CDR3 length equals 14 residues. For the CDR3, the DNA is TGTGCCAGCAGCCGCTTGGGTCAAGGGGACGAGCAGTACTTC. Translating it yields CASSRLGQGDEQYF.

V usage is TRBV7-2 and J usage is TRBJ1-1, with 7 bases that match TRBD1. Germline lookup yields CDR1 SGHTA and CDR2 FQGNSA. The CDR3 has 14 amino acids. Trimming cost V 5 bases and J 3 bases; bases outside gene matches: 6. The CDR3 DNA reads TGTGCCAGCAGCCTACAGGGGTTTGACACTGAAGCTTTCTTT. This gives the protein CASSLQGFDTEAFF.

This chain uses TRBV7-9 with TRBJ2-2; D possibly corresponds to TRBD1 (6 bases). CDR1 is SEHNR, CDR2 FQNEAQ, per germline (reference sequence). The V and J ends lost 7 bases and 7 bases respectively, with 16 bases between them. The CDR3 totals 14 residues. CDR3 in amino acids: CASTVQGDGGELFF. The CDR3 DNA follows: TGTGCCAGCACCGTACAGGGTGATGGCGGGGAGCTGTTTTTT.

This clone showed up just once. The V gene is TRBV5-4, the J gene TRBJ1-2; 8 positions agree with TRBD1. With 6 bases clipped from V and 7 bases from J, the junction kept 11 bases outside the gene matches. This CDR3 contains 14 residues. The V gene's germline CDR1 is SGHNT and CDR2 YYREEE (reference sequence). The CDR3 DNA is TGTGCCAGCACCAAACGGGGACAGGTTTTTGGCTACACCTTC. Its protein product is CASTKRGQVFGYTF.

This chain links TRBV7-9 with TRBJ1-3, with TRBD1 as a possible D gene (5 bases). The V and J ends lost 5 bases and 0 bases respectively, with 14 bases between them. The CDR3 length is 16 residues. Germline CDR1 reads SEHNR; CDR2 reads FQNEAQ (reference sequence). The CDR3 DNA reads as TGTGCCAGCAGCCTCGGAGGGGACCTCTCTGGAAACACCATATATTTT. Its translation: CASSLGGDLSGNTIYF.

In this sample, this clone turned up a few times. This chain links TRBV3-1 (or the pseudogene TRBV3-2) with TRBJ2-3; 10 bases match TRBD1. V dropped 2 bases and J dropped 4; count of bases not matched to a gene: 12. The CDR3 has 18 residues. Germline CDR1 LGHDT, CDR2 YNNKEL (reference sequence). The CDR3 region is CASSQSSTGGVLADTQYF. The CDR3 nucleotides are TGTGCCAGCAGCCAAAGTTCGACAGGGGGCGTTTTGGCAGATACGCAGTATTTT.

The chain uses TRBV6-1 and TRBJ1-1; no clear D. Germline CDR1 and CDR2: MNHNS and SASEGT. With 0 bases removed from V and 13 bases from J, the gap between germline ends came to 15 bases. The CDR3 length is 13 residues. The DNA of the CDR3 is TGTGCCAGCAGTGAAGCTGGAGGAGTAGATGGTTTCTTT. Amino acids: CASSEAGGVDGFF.

In DNA form, the CDR3 reads TGTGCCATCAGACCAACAGGGGGACTAGCGGGGAGGGACACGCAGTATTTT. It is translated as CAIRPTGGLAGRDTQYF. The V gene is TRBV10-3, the J gene TRBJ2-3; 13 bases agree with TRBD2. With 6 bases clipped from V and 9 bases from J, the junction kept 15 bases outside the gene matches. This CDR3 contains 17 residues. Germline-derived CDR1 and CDR2 are ENHRY and SYGVKD.

The chain has TRBV7-8 and TRBJ1-3; D perhaps matches TRBD1 (5 bases). Between the trimmed V and J ends, which lost 3 bases and 2 bases, there was a span of 14 bases. The CDR3 has 16 amino acids. CDR1 is SGHVS, CDR2 FQNEAQ, per germline. The CDR3: CASSFGSSGAGNTIYF. CDR3 nucleotides: TGTGCCAGCAGCTTCGGGTCTTCGGGGGCTGGAAACACCATATATTTT.

The genes are TRBV2 and TRBJ2-7; 10 bases are a match to TRBD1. The J segment lost 7 bases and the V segment lost 3 bases, leaving 6 bases of the junction unmatched. CDR1 is SNHLY, CDR2 FYNNEI, per germline. The CDR3 runs 14 residues. In DNA form, the CDR3 reads TGTGCCAGCAGTGAGGGGACAGGGGCTCGAGAGCAGTACTTC. Translating gives CASSEGTGAREQYF. Filled out from reference TRBV2 and TRBJ2-7, the complete variable domain reads EPEVTQTPSHQVTQMGQEVILRCVPISNHLYFYWYRQILGQKVEFLVSFYNNEISEKSEIFDDQFSVERPDGSNFTLKIRSTKLEDSAMYFCASSEGTGAREQYFGPGTRLTVT.

The chain employs TRBV5-4 and TRBJ1-2, with 8 bases aligning to TRBD1. CDR3 size: 14 residues. V lost 4 bases, J lost 7 bases, and 9 bases stayed unmatched. Germline V lookup: CDR1 SGHNT, CDR2 YYREEE (reference sequence). The CDR3 DNA reads TGTGCCAGCAGCCTAAACCAGGGGGCAGGTGGCTACACCTTC. This sequence encodes CASSLNQGAGGYTF.

This clone was counted a few times. This rearrangement joins TRBV6-2 or TRBV6-3 to TRBJ1-1; D possibly corresponds to TRBD1 (5 bases). The V gene lost 4 bases and the J gene lost 5 bases, with 17 bases spanning the gap. Germline lookup yields CDR1 MNHEY and CDR2 SVGEGT. CDR3 size: 15 residues. CDR3 DNA sequence: TGTGCCAGCAGTTTCCGGAGCCCGGGGGGGACTGAAGCTTTCTTT. Translation gives CASSFRSPGGTEAFF.

V is TRBV19 and J is TRBJ2-2, with 7 positions matching TRBD1. Germline V CDR1 and CDR2: LNHDA, SQIVND (reference sequence). The CDR3 runs 14 residues. Trimming took 8 bases from V and 1 from J; bases not matched to a gene: 4. CDR3 nucleotide sequence: TGTGCCAGTGGGACAGATCAGAACACCGGGGAGCTGTTTTTT. Protein: CASGTDQNTGELFF.

This chain links TRBV7-6 with TRBJ2-3, with 10 nucleotides matching TRBD2. The CDR3 length is 16 residues. Trimming at V came to 4 bases and at J to 2 bases, leaving 6 bases not matched to a gene. Germline V gene sequence: CDR1 SGHVS, CDR2 FNYEAQ. This CDR3 reads CASSSASGGYTDTQYF. The DNA of the CDR3 is TGTGCCAGCAGCTCCGCTAGCGGGGGCTACACAGATACGCAGTATTTT.

The chain has TRBV6-5 and TRBJ1-2; 12 bases are a match to TRBD1. The CDR3 runs 15 residues. Germline CDR1 is MNHEY and CDR2 is SVGAGI. The J segment lost 4 bases and the V segment lost 2 bases, leaving 2 bases of the junction unmatched. The CDR3 sequence: CASSYGTGGFYGYTF. CDR3 DNA: TGTGCCAGCAGTTACGGGACAGGGGGCTTCTATGGCTACACCTTC.

CDR3 sequence reads: CASSLGAALDIQYF. CDR3 bases: TGTGCCAGCAGCTTAGGAGCGGCGTTGGACATTCAGTACTTC. The genes are TRBV7-2 and TRBJ2-4; D might be TRBD2 (5 bases). Trimming took off 1 base at V and 8 bases at J, with 12 bases between the two ends. CDR3 length: 14 residues. Germline CDR1 and CDR2: SGHTA and FQGNSA.

This clone has just one count. The V and J genes are TRBV30 and TRBJ1-3, with no clear D. V dropped 0 bases and J dropped 0 bases, with 12 bases sitting between them. The CDR3 sequence is 16 residues long. The germline V gene has CDR1 GTSNPN and CDR2 SVGIG (reference sequence). Here the CDR3 reads CAWSVRSGFSGNTIYF. Written as DNA, the CDR3 is TGTGCCTGGAGTGTACGGTCGGGATTCTCTGGAAACACCATATATTTT.

This clone was observed a single time. This chain's CDR3 is CAISGQDGEKLFF. In DNA, the CDR3 is TGTGCCATTTCCGGACAGGACGGAGAAAAACTGTTTTTT. The chain has TRBV2 and TRBJ1-4; 7 bases align to TRBD1. There are 13 residues in the CDR3. Germline V gene sequence: CDR1 SNHLY, CDR2 FYNNEI. Trimming at V came to 10 bases and at J to 8 bases, leaving 10 bases not matched to a gene. Looking up the rest from reference TRBV2 and TRBJ1-4 gives the full variable domain: EPEVTQTPSHQVTQMGQEVILRCVPISNHLYFYWYRQILGQKVEFLVSFYNNEISEKSEIFDDQFSVERPDGSNFTLKIRSTKLEDSAMYFCAISGQDGEKLFFGSGTQLSVL.

The chain has TRBV11-3 and TRBJ2-5, with D tentatively TRBD2 (5 bases). Trimming pared 5 bases from V and 4 bases from J, leaving 14 bases between. Germline CDR1 reads SGHNT; CDR2 reads YENEEA. This CDR3 has 14 amino acids. CDR3 sequence reads: CASSQSGSGETQYF. CDR3 nucleotide sequence: TGTGCCAGCAGCCAGTCGGGGAGCGGAGAGACCCAGTACTTC. Full variable domain (missing parts from reference TRBV11-3 and TRBJ2-5): EAGVVQSPRYKIIEKKQPVAFWCNPISGHNTLYWYLQNLGQGPELLIRYENEEAVDDSQLPKDRFSAERLKGVDSTLKIQPAELGDSAVYLCASSQSGSGETQYFGPGTRLLVL.

The chain is built from TRBV20-1 and TRBJ1-6; a possible D gene is TRBD1 (6 bases). Germline-derived CDR1 and CDR2 are DFQATT and SNEGSKA (reference sequence). Trimming took off 3 bases at V and 0 bases at J, with 15 bases between the two ends. There are 17 residues in the CDR3. The CDR3 loop is CSASLPGASSYNSPLHF. CDR3 DNA: TGCAGTGCTAGTTTGCCAGGGGCGAGCTCCTATAATTCACCCCTCCACTTT.

The chain has TRBV29-1 and TRBJ2-1, with 8 nucleotides matching TRBD2. Trimming at V came to 4 bases and at J to 6 bases, leaving 8 bases not matched to a gene. This CDR3 region has 14 residues. Germline CDR1 and CDR2: SQVTM and ANQGSEA. The CDR3 reads CSVVWAGGTNEQFF. The CDR3 nucleotides are TGCAGCGTTGTCTGGGCGGGAGGAACCAATGAGCAGTTCTTC.

The CDR3 DNA follows: TGTGCCATCAGTGAGTGGGGAGAAGAGACCCAGTACTTC. The encoded protein is CAISEWGEETQYF. The chain uses TRBV10-3 and TRBJ2-5; maybe TRBD2 (5 bases). This CDR3 has 13 residues. V lost 1 base to trimming and J lost 3 bases, with 6 bases between them. The germline gives CDR1 ENHRY, CDR2 SYGVKD.

This rearrangement joins TRBV6-1 to TRBJ1-2; D is undetermined. CDR1 is MNHNS, CDR2 SASEGT, per germline. This CDR3 is built from 12 residues. V gave up 4 bases and J gave up 8 bases, with 11 bases separating them. The CDR3 bases are TGTGCCAGCAGTGCTCTAGTGGTAGGCTACACCTTC. Protein sequence: CASSALVVGYTF.

The rearrangement joins TRBV6-5 to TRBJ1-3, with D possibly being TRBD1 (6 bases). The CDR3 is 16 residues long. The V gene lost 4 bases and the J gene lost 0 bases, with 13 bases spanning the gap. Per the germline V gene, CDR1 is MNHEY and CDR2 is SVGAGI. CDR3 coding DNA: TGTGCCAGCAGTTTCGGACAGAGAAGCTCTGGAAACACCATATATTTT. This encodes CASSFGQRSSGNTIYF.

The chain couples TRBV5-1 to TRBJ2-5, with D tentatively TRBD1 (5 bases). V was shortened by 0 bases and J by 5 bases, with 14 bases between the two germline ends. This CDR3 is 15 amino acids long. The germline V gene has CDR1 SGHRS and CDR2 YFSETQ. CDR3 DNA sequence: TGCGCCAGCAGCTTGGATGGGGCTACCTGGGAGACCCAGTACTTC. This gives the protein CASSLDGATWETQYF. Complete variable domain (other parts from reference TRBV5-1 and TRBJ2-5): KAGVTQTPRYLIKTRGQQVTLSCSPISGHRSVSWYQQTPGQGLQFLFEYFSETQRNKGNFPGRFSGRQFSNSRSEMNVSTLELGDSALYLCASSLDGATWETQYFGPGTRLLVL.

The V gene is TRBV18, the J gene TRBJ1-2; D is perhaps TRBD1 (6 bases). The germline V gene has CDR1 KGHSH and CDR2 LQKENI. The ends were cut back, 1 base at V and 4 bases at J, with 16 bases in the middle. CDR3 size: 16 residues. Here the CDR3 reads CASSPQAQVRGYGYTF. For the CDR3, the DNA is TGTGCCAGCTCACCACAAGCGCAGGTCAGGGGCTATGGCTACACCTTC.